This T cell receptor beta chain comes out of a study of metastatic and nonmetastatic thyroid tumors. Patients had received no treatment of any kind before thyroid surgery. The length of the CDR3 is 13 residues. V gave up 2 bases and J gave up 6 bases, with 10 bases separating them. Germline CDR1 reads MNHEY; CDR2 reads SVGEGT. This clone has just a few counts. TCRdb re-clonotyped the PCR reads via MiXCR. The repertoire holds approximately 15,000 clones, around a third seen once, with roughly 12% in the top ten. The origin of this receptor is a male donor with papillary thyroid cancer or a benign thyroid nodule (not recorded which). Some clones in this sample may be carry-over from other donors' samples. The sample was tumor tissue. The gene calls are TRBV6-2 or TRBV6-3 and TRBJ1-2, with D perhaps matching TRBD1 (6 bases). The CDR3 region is CASSYPAGDGYTF. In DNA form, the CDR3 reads TGTGCCAGCAGTTACCCAGCAGGGGATGGCTACACCTTC.